The 22 T cell receptor beta chains listed next were all sequenced from one sample in a study of vaccination and CD4 T cells after COVID-19. Cultured CD4+ T-cell DNA underwent Oncomine TCR Beta short-read sequencing. TCRdb re-analysed the PCR reads in MiXCR, keeping a single row per CDR3 protein. The profile shows fewer than 20,000 distinct CDR3 sequences, about 53% of them singletons. Their target antigens are unknown. Regarding treatment: roughly nine-day PBMC culture with coronavirus spike peptide pools or control peptides (ViraFEST assay). Sequencing used cultured CD4+ T cells from blood, obtained after SARS-CoV-2 vaccination. These receptors all stem from a human donor with COVID-19.

The CDR3 DNA reads as TGTGCCAGCAGTTACGCTAAGGTGGATAATTCACCCCTCCACTTT. It is translated as CASSYAKVDNSPLHF. The rearrangement joins TRBV6-5 to TRBJ1-6; D gene unclear. V gave up 2 bases and J gave up 5 bases, with 10 bases separating them. The CDR3 loop spans 15 amino acids. Germline values: CDR1 MNHEY, CDR2 SVGAGI.

This clonotype was seen only a few times. V and J are TRBV12-3 or TRBV12-4 and TRBJ1-6; no clear D. The CDR3 length is 12 residues. V dropped 6 bases and J dropped 7 bases, with 7 bases sitting between them. CDR3 sequence (DNA): TGTGCCAGCAGCTTTAGGAATTCACCCCTCCACTTT. Protein product: CASSFRNSPLHF.

This CDR3 is CASSILGGALGGYTF. The CDR3 DNA follows: TGTGCCAGTAGTATACTAGGAGGGGCCTTGGGGGGCTACACCTTC. This chain uses TRBV19 with TRBJ1-2; D may be TRBD1 (5 bases). Germline assignment: CDR1 LNHDA and CDR2 SQIVND (reference sequence). The V end lost 2 bases, the J end lost 8 bases, and 18 bases lay between the germline ends. The CDR3 has 15 amino acids.

A few counts support this clonotype. The chain carries TRBV7-2 and TRBJ1-3; a weak D match, TRBD1 (5 bases). Trimming cost V 5 bases and J 1 base, with 15 bases left between them. The V gene's germline CDR1 is SGHTA and CDR2 FQGNSA. The CDR3 runs 16 residues. The CDR3 DNA reads TGTGCCAGCAGCCCCCAGGGCCTTCAATCTGGAAACACCATATATTTT. It is translated as CASSPQGLQSGNTIYF.

This rearrangement joins TRBV21-1 to TRBJ2-7; the table's TRBD2 call for D was not verified on the DNA. TRBV21-1 is marked as a pseudogene. This CDR3 spans 19 amino acids. The CDR3 protein is CASSKDRTSGGYRSYEQYF. The CDR3 DNA reads TGTGCCAGCAGCAAAGATAGAACTAGCGGGGGCTATCGGTCCTACGAGCAGTACTTC.

This clonotype has more than one count but fewer than ten. The chain carries TRBV7-2 and TRBJ2-7; D is ambiguous. The germline V and J ends were trimmed by 10 bases and 3 bases, with 16 bases remaining between them. CDR1 is SGHTA and CDR2 is FQGNSA in the germline V gene. The CDR3 totals 13 residues. The CDR3 bases are TGTGCCACCAGTCCTGAAAGATTCTACGAGCAGTACTTC. Translating it yields CATSPERFYEQYF.

V usage is TRBV20-1 and J usage is TRBJ2-7; 8 bases are a match to TRBD2. Germline V gene data show CDR1 as DFQATT and CDR2 as SNEGSKA (reference sequence). V trimming: 5 bases; J trimming: 3 bases; junction bases outside the gene matches: 6. The CDR3 has 13 residues. CDR3 residues: CSAPAGGLYEQYF. The CDR3 DNA reads TGCAGTGCTCCGGCGGGGGGCCTCTACGAGCAGTACTTC.

This chain links TRBV6-1 with TRBJ2-1, with D perhaps TRBD1 (5 bases). Germline CDR1 reads MNHNS; CDR2 reads SASEGT. Trimming left V 6 bases short and J 8 bases short, with 14 bases between. This CDR3 spans 13 amino acids. Here the CDR3 DNA reads TGTGCCAGCAGAGGGGCGCAGGGTTATGAGCAGTTCTTC. Protein sequence: CASRGAQGYEQFF.

This clonotype showed up just a few times. The chain employs TRBV15 and TRBJ1-6; possible D gene TRBD1, 5 bases. Trimming cost V 0 bases and J 7 bases, with 10 bases left between them. Germline CDR1 is LNHNV and CDR2 is YYDKDF (reference sequence). This CDR3 has 15 amino acids. CDR3 sequence reads: CATSRDRGGNSPLHF. The CDR3 DNA reads TGTGCCACCAGCAGAGATCGGGGGGGAAATTCACCCCTCCACTTT. The complete variable domain, with remaining parts taken from reference TRBV15 and TRBJ1-6, reads DAMVIQNPRYQVTQFGKPVTLSCSQTLNHNVMYWYQQKSSQAPKLLFHYYDKDFNNEADTPDNFQSRRPNTSFCFLDIRSPGLGDTAMYLCATSRDRGGNSPLHFGNGTRLTVT.

V is TRBV19 and J is TRBJ2-3; 9 positions agree with TRBD1. The CDR3 runs to 16 residues. Looked up from germline, CDR1 is LNHDA and CDR2 is SQIVND (reference sequence). Trimming at V came to 2 bases and at J to 5 bases, leaving 8 bases not matched to a gene. CDR3 sequence (DNA): TGTGCCAGTAGTATATCCACAGGGGGCGCGGTAGATACGCAGTATTTT. Translation: CASSISTGGAVDTQYF.

V gene TRBV11-3 combines with J gene TRBJ2-5, with TRBD1 identical over 8 bases. With V trimmed by 4 bases and J by 3 bases, 7 bases remained unmatched. The CDR3 runs 15 residues. Germline V gives CDR1 SGHNT, CDR2 YENEEA. CDR3 bases: TGTGCCAGCAGCTCCCCCCTGGACAGGGAAGAGACCCAGTACTTC. This codes for CASSSPLDREETQYF.

This clonotype has a handful of counts. V is TRBV7-2 and J is TRBJ2-3; TRBD1 agrees at 10 bases. Germline CDR1 is SGHTA and CDR2 is FQGNSA. With 3 bases clipped from V and 7 bases from J, the junction kept 13 bases outside the gene matches. The CDR3 sequence is 17 residues long. In DNA, the CDR3 is TGTGCCAGCAGCTTTTCCCTCATCGGGACAGGGGTTCATACGCAGTATTTT. Amino acid sequence: CASSFSLIGTGVHTQYF.

The chain carries TRBV11-3 and TRBJ1-6; tentatively, D is TRBD1 (6 bases). Per the germline V gene, CDR1 is SGHNT and CDR2 is YENEEA. V was shortened by 5 bases and J by 10 bases, with 15 bases between the two germline ends. The CDR3 length is 14 residues. CDR3 amino acids: CASSGNRVGSPLHF. The CDR3 DNA reads TGTGCCAGCAGCGGCAACAGGGTTGGCTCACCCCTCCACTTT.

In this sample, this clonotype turned up a few times. V and J are TRBV7-2 and TRBJ2-5; 8 bases align to TRBD2. The J segment lost 5 bases and the V segment lost 2 bases, leaving 13 bases of the junction unmatched. The CDR3 is 17 amino acids. Germline assignment: CDR1 SGHTA and CDR2 FQGNSA. For the CDR3, the DNA is TGTGCCAGCAGCTTATTCCCCCGGGGTACGGGGGGGGAGACCCAGTACTTC. Residues: CASSLFPRGTGGETQYF.

This clonotype was detected only a few times. J is TRBJ2-3 and V is TRBV15, with TRBD1 matching over 10 bases. From germline, CDR1 is LNHNV and CDR2 YYDKDF (reference sequence). Trimming removed 0 bases from V and 6 bases from J; junction bases left unmatched: 15. The CDR3 consists of 19 residues. CDR3 region: CATSRDLINIGQGVDTQYF. CDR3 DNA: TGTGCCACCAGCAGAGACTTGATAAACATAGGACAGGGGGTGGATACGCAGTATTTT.

This clonotype turned up a few times. This rearrangement joins TRBV12-3 or TRBV12-4 to TRBJ2-2; D possibly corresponds to TRBD1 (6 bases). The CDR3 loop spans 13 amino acids. V lost 6 bases to trimming and J lost 1 base, with 6 bases between them. This chain's CDR3 is CASRGQNTGELFF. CDR3 in DNA: TGTGCCAGCAGGGGACAGAACACCGGGGAGCTGTTTTTT.

The V and J genes are TRBV7-3 and TRBJ2-2; TRBD1 matches 7 bases. J gave up 5 bases and V 5 bases, and 14 bases lay outside the gene matches. Germline-derived CDR1 and CDR2 are SGHTA and FQGTGA. This CDR3 spans 17 amino acids. CDR3 coding DNA: TGTGCCAGCAGCCCCAATGGGCGACAGGGAATGACCGGGGAGCTGTTTTTT. It yields the protein CASSPNGRQGMTGELFF. Looking up the rest from reference TRBV7-3 and TRBJ2-2 gives the full variable domain: GAGVSQTPSNKVTEKGKYVELRCDPISGHTALYWYRQSLGQGPEFLIYFQGTGAADDSGLPNDRFFAVRPEGSVSTLKIQRTERGDSAVYLCASSPNGRQGMTGELFFGEGSRLTVL.

The chain couples TRBV7-3 to TRBJ1-3; D perhaps matches TRBD1 (5 bases). Germline-derived CDR1 and CDR2 are SGHTA and FQGTGA. V shed 4 bases and J shed 4 bases, with 8 bases lying between them. The CDR3 is 13 amino acids. DNA of the CDR3: TGTGCCAGCAGCTCGGGACGCGGAAACACCATATATTTT. This translates into CASSSGRGNTIYF.

The rearrangement links TRBV2 to TRBJ1-1; no firm D call. The V end was cut by 6 bases, the J end by 1 base, with 6 bases between. Germline lookup yields CDR1 SNHLY and CDR2 FYNNEI. There are 12 residues in the CDR3. Here the CDR3 DNA reads TGTGCCAGCAGGGGCAAGAACACTGAAGCTTTCTTT. This translates into CASRGKNTEAFF.

This clonotype was recorded a few times. The rearrangement links TRBV2 to TRBJ1-6; D ambiguous. CDR3 length: 12 amino acids. V was cut by 3 bases and J by 7 bases, with 4 bases left in between. The V gene's germline CDR1 is SNHLY and CDR2 FYNNEI. The CDR3 DNA reads TGTGCCAGCAGTGATACAAATTCACCCCTCCACTTT. Its protein product is CASSDTNSPLHF.

This chain joins TRBV5-6 and TRBJ1-2; D perhaps matches TRBD1 (5 bases). CDR1 and CDR2 (germline): SGHDT, YYEEEE. The CDR3 loop spans 14 amino acids. Trimming removed 5 bases at V and 4 bases at J, with 15 bases between. The CDR3 reads CASSPLRDGYGYTF. CDR3 nucleotide sequence: TGTGCCAGCAGTCCCCTACGGGACGGCTATGGCTACACCTTC.

In its sample, this clonotype was seen a few times. The chain links TRBV19 to TRBJ1-1, with D perhaps TRBD1 (5 bases). Deletions cut 1 base from V and 4 bases from J, with 16 bases between. The CDR3 is 16 residues long. CDR1 and CDR2 (germline): LNHDA, SQIVND (reference sequence). The CDR3 sequence is CASSIVSPRQGTEAFF. DNA for the CDR3: TGTGCCAGTAGTATAGTTAGTCCGAGGCAGGGCACTGAAGCTTTCTTT.